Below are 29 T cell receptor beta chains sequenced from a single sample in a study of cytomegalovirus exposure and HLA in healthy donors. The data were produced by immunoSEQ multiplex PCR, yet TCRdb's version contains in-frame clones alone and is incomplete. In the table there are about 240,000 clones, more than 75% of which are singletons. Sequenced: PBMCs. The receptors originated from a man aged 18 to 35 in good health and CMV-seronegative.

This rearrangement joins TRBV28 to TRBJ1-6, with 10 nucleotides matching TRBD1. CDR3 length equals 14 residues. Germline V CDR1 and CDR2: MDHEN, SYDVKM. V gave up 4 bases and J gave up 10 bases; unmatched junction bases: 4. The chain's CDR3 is CASSSGTGESPLHF. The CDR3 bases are TGTGCCAGCAGTTCCGGGACAGGGGAATCACCCCTCCACTTT.

The CDR3 loop is CSTTGGVEGSPDTQYF. Written as DNA, the CDR3 is TGCAGCACAACAGGCGGGGTCGAGGGGAGCCCAGATACGCAGTATTTT. The rearrangement links TRBV29-1 to TRBJ2-3; tentatively, D is TRBD2 (6 bases). Germline V CDR1 and CDR2: SQVTM, ANQGSEA. This CDR3 has 16 residues. Between the trimmed V and J ends, which lost 8 bases and 4 bases, there was a span of 25 bases.

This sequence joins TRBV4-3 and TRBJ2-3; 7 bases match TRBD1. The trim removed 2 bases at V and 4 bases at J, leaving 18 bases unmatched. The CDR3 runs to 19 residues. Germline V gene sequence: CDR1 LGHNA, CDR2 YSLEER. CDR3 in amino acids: CASSQFPGQNSAMPDTQYF. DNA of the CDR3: TGCGCCAGCAGCCAATTCCCGGGACAGAACTCCGCTATGCCAGATACGCAGTATTTT.

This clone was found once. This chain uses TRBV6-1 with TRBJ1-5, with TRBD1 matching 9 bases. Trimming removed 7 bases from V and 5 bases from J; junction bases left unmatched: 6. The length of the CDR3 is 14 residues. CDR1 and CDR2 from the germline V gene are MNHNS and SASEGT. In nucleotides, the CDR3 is TGTGCCAGCAACACCGGGACAGGGTATCAGCCCCAGCATTTT. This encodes CASNTGTGYQPQHF.

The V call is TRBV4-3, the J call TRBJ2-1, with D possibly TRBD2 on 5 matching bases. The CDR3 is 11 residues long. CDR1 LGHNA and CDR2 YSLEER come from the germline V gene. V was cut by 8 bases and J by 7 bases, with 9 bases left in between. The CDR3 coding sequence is TGCGCCAGCGGACTTTTTAATGAGCAGTTCTTC. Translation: CASGLFNEQFF.

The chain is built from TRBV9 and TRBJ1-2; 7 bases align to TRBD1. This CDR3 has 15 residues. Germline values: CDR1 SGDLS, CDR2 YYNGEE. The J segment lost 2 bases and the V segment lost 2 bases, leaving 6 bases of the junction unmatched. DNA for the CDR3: TGTGCCAGCAGCGTTGAGGACAGGATAAACTATGGCTACACCTTC. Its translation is CASSVEDRINYGYTF.

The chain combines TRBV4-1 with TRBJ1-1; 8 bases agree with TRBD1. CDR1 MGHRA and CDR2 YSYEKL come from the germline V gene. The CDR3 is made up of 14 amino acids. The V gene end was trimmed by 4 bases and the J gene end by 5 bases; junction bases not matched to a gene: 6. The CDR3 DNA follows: TGCGCCAGCAGCCGGACAGGGTGGAAAACTGAAGCTTTCTTT. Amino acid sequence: CASSRTGWKTEAFF.

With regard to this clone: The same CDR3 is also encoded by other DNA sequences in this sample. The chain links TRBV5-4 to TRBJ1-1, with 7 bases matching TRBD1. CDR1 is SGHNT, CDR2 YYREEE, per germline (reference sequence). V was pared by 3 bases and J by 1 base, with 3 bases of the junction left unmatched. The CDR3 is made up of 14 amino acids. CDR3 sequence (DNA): TGTGCCAGCAGCTCGGGACAGCAGAACACTGAAGCTTTCTTT. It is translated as CASSSGQQNTEAFF.

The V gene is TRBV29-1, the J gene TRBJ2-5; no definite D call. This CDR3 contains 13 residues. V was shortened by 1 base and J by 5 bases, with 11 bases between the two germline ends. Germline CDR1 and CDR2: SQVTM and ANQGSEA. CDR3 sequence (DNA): TGCAGCGTTGAAGTCCAGAGGTGGGAGACCCAGTACTTC. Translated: CSVEVQRWETQYF.

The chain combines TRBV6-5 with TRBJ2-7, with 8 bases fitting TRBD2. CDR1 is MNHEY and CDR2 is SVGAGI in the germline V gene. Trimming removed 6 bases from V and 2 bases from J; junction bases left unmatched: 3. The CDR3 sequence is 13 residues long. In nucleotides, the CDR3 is TGTGCCAGCAGCCGGGAGGGAACCTACGAGCAGTACTTC. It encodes CASSREGTYEQYF.

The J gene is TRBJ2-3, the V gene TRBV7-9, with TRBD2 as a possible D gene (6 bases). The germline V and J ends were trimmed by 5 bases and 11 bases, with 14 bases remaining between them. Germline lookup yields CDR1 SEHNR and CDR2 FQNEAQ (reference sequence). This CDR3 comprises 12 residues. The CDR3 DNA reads TGTGCCAGCAGCGGGCTGAAGGGAGGGCAGTATTTT. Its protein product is CASSGLKGGQYF.

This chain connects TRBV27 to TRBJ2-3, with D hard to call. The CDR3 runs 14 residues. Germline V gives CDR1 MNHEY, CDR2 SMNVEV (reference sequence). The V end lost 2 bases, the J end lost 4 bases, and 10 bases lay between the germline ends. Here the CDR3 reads CASSLMVQADTQYF. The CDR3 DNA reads TGTGCCAGCAGTTTAATGGTGCAGGCAGATACGCAGTATTTT.

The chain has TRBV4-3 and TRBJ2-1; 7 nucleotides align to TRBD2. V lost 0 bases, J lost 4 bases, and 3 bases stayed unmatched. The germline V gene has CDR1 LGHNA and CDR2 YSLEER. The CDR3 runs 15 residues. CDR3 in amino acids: CASSQDPGGYNEQFF. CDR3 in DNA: TGCGCCAGCAGCCAAGATCCGGGGGGATACAATGAGCAGTTCTTC.

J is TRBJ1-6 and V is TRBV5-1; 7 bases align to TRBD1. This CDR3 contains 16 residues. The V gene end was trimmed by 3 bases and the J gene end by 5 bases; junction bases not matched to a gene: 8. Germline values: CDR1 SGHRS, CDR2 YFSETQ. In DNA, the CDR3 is TGCGCCAGCAGCTACTCTCCGGGACAGAATAATTCACCCCTCCACTTT. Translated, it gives CASSYSPGQNNSPLHF.

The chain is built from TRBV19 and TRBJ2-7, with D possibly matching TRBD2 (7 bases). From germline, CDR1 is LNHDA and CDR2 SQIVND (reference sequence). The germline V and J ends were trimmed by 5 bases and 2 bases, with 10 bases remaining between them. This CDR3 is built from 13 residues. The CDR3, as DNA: TGTGCCAGTAGTGCGGGGGCAACCTACGAGCAGTACTTC. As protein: CASSAGATYEQYF. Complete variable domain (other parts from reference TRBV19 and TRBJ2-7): DGGITQSPKYLFRKEGQNVTLSCEQNLNHDAMYWYRQDPGQGLRLIYYSQIVNDFQKGDIAEGYSVSREKKESFPLTVTSAQKNPTAFYLCASSAGATYEQYFGPGTRLTVT.

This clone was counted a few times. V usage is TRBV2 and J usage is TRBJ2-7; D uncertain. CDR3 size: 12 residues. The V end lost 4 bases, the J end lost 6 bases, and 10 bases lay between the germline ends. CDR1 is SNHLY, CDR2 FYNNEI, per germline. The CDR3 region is CASSAASGEQYF. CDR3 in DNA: TGTGCCAGCAGTGCCGCTTCGGGCGAGCAGTACTTC.

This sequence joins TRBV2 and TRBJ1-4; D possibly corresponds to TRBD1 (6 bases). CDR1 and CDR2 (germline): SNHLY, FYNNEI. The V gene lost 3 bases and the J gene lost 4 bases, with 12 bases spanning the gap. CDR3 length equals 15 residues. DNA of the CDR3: TGTGCCAGCAGTGATAGGACAGCTTTTAATGAAAAACTGTTTTTT. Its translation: CASSDRTAFNEKLFF.

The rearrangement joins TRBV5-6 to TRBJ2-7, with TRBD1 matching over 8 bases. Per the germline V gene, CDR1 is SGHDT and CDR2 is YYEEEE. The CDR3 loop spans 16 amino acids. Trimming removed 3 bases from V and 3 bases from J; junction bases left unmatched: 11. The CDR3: CASSYLQGENLYEQYF. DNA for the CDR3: TGTGCCAGCAGCTACTTACAGGGGGAAAACCTCTACGAGCAGTACTTC.

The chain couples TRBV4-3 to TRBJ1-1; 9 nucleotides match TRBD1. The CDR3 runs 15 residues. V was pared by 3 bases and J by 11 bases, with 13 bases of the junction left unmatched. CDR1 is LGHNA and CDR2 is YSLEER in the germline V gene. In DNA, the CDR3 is TGCGCCAGCAGCCATAGACCAGGGGGGGACAGGGTCGCTTTCTTT. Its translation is CASSHRPGGDRVAFF.

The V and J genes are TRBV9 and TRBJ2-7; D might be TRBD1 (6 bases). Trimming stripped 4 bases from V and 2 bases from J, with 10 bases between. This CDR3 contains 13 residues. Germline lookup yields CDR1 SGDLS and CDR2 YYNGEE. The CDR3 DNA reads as TGTGCCAGCAGCCCAGGACAGACCTACGAGCAGTACTTC. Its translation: CASSPGQTYEQYF. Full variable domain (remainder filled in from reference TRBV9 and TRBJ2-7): DSGVTQTPKHLITATGQRVTLRCSPRSGDLSVYWYQQSLDQGLQFLIQYYNGEERAKGNILERFSAQQFPDLHSELNLSSLELGDSALYFCASSPGQTYEQYFGPGTRLTVT.

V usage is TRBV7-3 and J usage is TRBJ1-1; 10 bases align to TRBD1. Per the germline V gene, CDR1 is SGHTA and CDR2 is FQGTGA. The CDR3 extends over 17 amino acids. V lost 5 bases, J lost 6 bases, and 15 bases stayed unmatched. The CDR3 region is CASSPLRTGGVWPEAFF. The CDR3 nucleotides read TGTGCCAGCAGCCCGTTACGGACAGGGGGGGTTTGGCCTGAAGCTTTCTTT.

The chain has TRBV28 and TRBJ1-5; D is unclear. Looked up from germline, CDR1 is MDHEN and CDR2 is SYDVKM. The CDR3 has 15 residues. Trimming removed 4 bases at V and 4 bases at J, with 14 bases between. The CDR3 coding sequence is TGTGCCAGCAGTTCTACCGGCTGGCGGAATCAGCCCCAGCATTTT. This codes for CASSSTGWRNQPQHF.

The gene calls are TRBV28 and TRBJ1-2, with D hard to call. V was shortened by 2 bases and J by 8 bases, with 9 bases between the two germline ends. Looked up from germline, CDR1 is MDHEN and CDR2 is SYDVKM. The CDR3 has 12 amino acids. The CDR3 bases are TGTGCCAGCAGTTTAAACAGAAGGGGCTACACCTTC. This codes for CASSLNRRGYTF.

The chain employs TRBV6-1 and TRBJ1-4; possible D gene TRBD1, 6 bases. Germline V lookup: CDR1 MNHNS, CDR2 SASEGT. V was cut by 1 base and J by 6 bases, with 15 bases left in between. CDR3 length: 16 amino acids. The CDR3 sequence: CASSEDGGRRDEKLFF. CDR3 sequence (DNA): TGTGCCAGCAGTGAAGACGGGGGGCGCAGAGATGAAAAACTGTTTTTT.

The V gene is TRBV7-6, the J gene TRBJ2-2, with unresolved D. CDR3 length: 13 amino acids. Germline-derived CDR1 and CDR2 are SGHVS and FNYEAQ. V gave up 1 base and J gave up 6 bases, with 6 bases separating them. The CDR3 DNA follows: TGTGCCAGCAGCTTAGATCTGTCCGGGGAGCTGTTTTTT. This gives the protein CASSLDLSGELFF.

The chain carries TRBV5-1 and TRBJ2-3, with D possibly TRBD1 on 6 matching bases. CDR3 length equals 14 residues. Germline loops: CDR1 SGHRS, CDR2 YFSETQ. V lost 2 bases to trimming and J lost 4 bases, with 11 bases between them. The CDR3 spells CASSFSQGSDTQYF. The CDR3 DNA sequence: TGCGCCAGCAGCTTTTCACAGGGCTCAGATACGCAGTATTTT.

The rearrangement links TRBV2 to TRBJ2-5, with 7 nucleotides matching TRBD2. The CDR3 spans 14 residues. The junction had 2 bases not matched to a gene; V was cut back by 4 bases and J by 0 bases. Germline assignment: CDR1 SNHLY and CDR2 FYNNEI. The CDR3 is CASSGLADQETQYF. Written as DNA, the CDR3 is TGTGCCAGCAGTGGGCTAGCGGACCAAGAGACCCAGTACTTC.

The CDR3 DNA is TGCGCCAGCAGCTTACAGGACACAATAAACAATGAGCAGTTCTTC. This translates into CASSLQDTINNEQFF. This chain uses TRBV5-1 with TRBJ2-1; TRBD1 might be the D (5 bases). V lost 2 bases, J lost 5 bases, and 14 bases lay in between. The CDR3 is 15 residues long. The germline V gene has CDR1 SGHRS and CDR2 YFSETQ.

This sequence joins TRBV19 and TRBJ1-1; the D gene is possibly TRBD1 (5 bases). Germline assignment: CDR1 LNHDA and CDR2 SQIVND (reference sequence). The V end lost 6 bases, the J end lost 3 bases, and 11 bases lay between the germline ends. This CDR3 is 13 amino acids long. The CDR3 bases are TGTGCCAGTAGGGAGGGACTTGACACTGAAGCTTTCTTT. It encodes CASREGLDTEAFF.